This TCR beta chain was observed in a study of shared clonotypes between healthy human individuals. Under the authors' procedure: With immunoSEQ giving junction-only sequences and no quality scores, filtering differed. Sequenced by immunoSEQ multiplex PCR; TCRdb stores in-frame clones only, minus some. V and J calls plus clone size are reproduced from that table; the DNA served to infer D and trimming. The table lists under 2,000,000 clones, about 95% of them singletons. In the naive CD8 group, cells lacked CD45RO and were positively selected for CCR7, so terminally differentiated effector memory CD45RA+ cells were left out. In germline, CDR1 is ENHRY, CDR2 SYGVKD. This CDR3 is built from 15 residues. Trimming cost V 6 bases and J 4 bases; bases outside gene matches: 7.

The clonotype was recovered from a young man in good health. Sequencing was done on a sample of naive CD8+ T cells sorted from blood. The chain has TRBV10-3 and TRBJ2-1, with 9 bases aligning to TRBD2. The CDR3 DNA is TGTGCCATCAGCGATATAGCGGGAGCTTACAATGAGCAGTTCTTC. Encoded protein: CAISDIAGAYNEQFF.